The clone carrying this T cell receptor beta chain came up a few times. These data come from a study of T cells in Graves' hyperthyroidism and ophthalmopathy. CDR3 length equals 18 residues. With V trimmed by 6 bases and J by 0 bases, 10 bases remained unmatched. Germline loops: CDR1 MNHEY, CDR2 SVGEGT. Researchers took RNA transcripts and amplified the TCR beta CDR3 regions from them. The HTBI primer set drove a first-round RT-PCR of the TCR CDR3. TCRdb re-called the multiplex PCR reads through MiXCR, storing one row per CDR3 protein. This table holds about 500,000 distinct CDR3 sequences, roughly 18% found once. Not enrolled were patients with uncontrolled infection, other autoimmune disease, pregnancy or lactation.

The chain links TRBV6-2 or TRBV6-3 to TRBJ2-3, with 12 bases fitting TRBD2. This TCR was sampled from a woman under 30 with Graves' ophthalmopathy. Material: blood. The CDR3 loop reads CASSHTLGLAGSTDTQYF. In DNA, the CDR3 is TGTGCCAGCAGCCATACCCTGGGACTAGCGGGTAGCACAGATACGCAGTATTTT.